The 22 T cell receptor beta chains given below trace back to one sample, sequenced in a study of shared clonotypes between healthy human individuals. Assay used: immunoSEQ multiplex PCR; TCRdb lists only in-frame clones, some missing. The top ten hold more than 0.12% of the sample, which has more than 2,000,000 clones, 85% to 95% seen once. Source material: naive CD4+ T cells sorted from blood. Subset of the sample: CD45RA+ positively selected. Receptors were obtained from a man in his late teens or twenties in good health.

This clone was seen only a few times. This chain connects TRBV7-9 to TRBJ1-6, with unresolved D. The V end lost 5 bases, the J end lost 13 bases, and 9 bases lay between the germline ends. Germline V gene data show CDR1 as SEHNR and CDR2 as FQNEAQ (reference sequence). This CDR3 is 11 amino acids long. The CDR3 DNA is TGTGCCAGCAGCGACCTAACGCCCCTCCACTTT. Its translation is CASSDLTPLHF. The complete variable domain, with remaining parts taken from reference TRBV7-9 and TRBJ1-6, reads DTGVSQNPRHKITKRGQNVTFRCDPISEHNRLYWYRQTLGQGPEFLTYFQNEAQLEKSRLLSDRFSAERPKGSFSTLEIQRTEQGDSAMYLCASSDLTPLHFGNGTRLTVT.

The J gene is TRBJ1-5, the V gene TRBV23-1; D is possibly TRBD1 (6 bases). TRBV23-1 is an ORF for which the function is uncertain. The CDR3 loop spans 15 amino acids. Deletions cut 0 bases from V and 6 bases from J, with 12 bases between. DNA of the CDR3: TGCGCCAGCAGTCAATCGCTGGACAGTGTTCAGCCCCAGCATTTT. Translation: CASSQSLDSVQPQHF.

This sequence joins TRBV11-2 and TRBJ2-1; 13 bases are a match to TRBD2. The CDR3 is 16 amino acids. Germline loops: CDR1 SGHAT, CDR2 FQNNGV. The junction had 13 bases not matched to a gene; V was cut back by 7 bases and J by 10 bases. CDR3 region: CASTDGLAGAPREQFF. CDR3 DNA sequence: TGTGCCAGCACCGATGGACTAGCGGGAGCCCCTCGGGAGCAGTTCTTC.

The rearrangement joins TRBV5-1 to TRBJ2-7, with TRBD1 identical over 7 bases. The V and J ends lost 5 bases and 3 bases, in that order; junction bases with no gene match: 8. The length of the CDR3 is 14 residues. CDR1 SGHRS and CDR2 YFSETQ come from the germline V gene. The CDR3 loop reads CASRPTGDHYEQYF. As DNA, the CDR3 is TGCGCCAGCAGGCCCACAGGGGACCACTACGAGCAGTACTTC.

The V and J genes are TRBV15 and TRBJ1-4; D is unclear. CDR3 size: 12 residues. V lost 1 base and J 10 bases, leaving 7 bases between the germline ends. Germline V gene data show CDR1 as LNHNV and CDR2 as YYDKDF (reference sequence). CDR3: CATSRGPGKLFF. CDR3 DNA: TGTGCCACCAGCAGAGGACCTGGAAAACTGTTTTTT. Based on the CDR3 plus reference TRBV15 and TRBJ1-4, the full variable domain is DAMVIQNPRYQVTQFGKPVTLSCSQTLNHNVMYWYQQKSSQAPKLLFHYYDKDFNNEADTPDNFQSRRPNTSFCFLDIRSPGLGDTAMYLCATSRGPGKLFFGSGTQLSVL.

The J gene is TRBJ2-6, the V gene TRBV7-9; no firm D call. The CDR3 spans 18 residues. CDR1 and CDR2 (germline): SEHNR, FQNEAQ (reference sequence). Trimming took 1 base from V and 1 from J, leaving 14 bases between them. The CDR3 DNA reads as TGTGCCAGCAGCTTAGACGGTGGCTCCCCTTCTGGGGCCAACGTCCTGACTTTC. Amino acid sequence: CASSLDGGSPSGANVLTF.

The chain links TRBV29-1 to TRBJ1-2; 10 bases fit TRBD1. The CDR3 totals 14 residues. Trimming removed 3 bases from V and 7 bases from J; junction bases left unmatched: 8. Germline CDR1 is SQVTM and CDR2 is ANQGSEA. The CDR3, as DNA: TGCAGCGTTGAGAGGGACAGGGGAGTAGGTGGCTACACCTTC. Its protein product is CSVERDRGVGGYTF.

The chain is built from TRBV7-6 and TRBJ2-3; 8 bases agree with TRBD2. Germline V gene lookup returns CDR1 SGHVS and CDR2 FNYEAQ. The ends lost 0 bases at V and 0 bases at J; junction bases unmatched: 2. The CDR3 runs to 16 residues. CDR3 loop: CASSLASGTSTDTQYF. The CDR3 region has the DNA TGTGCCAGCAGCTTAGCTAGCGGGACGAGCACAGATACGCAGTATTTT.

V gene TRBV2 combines with J gene TRBJ1-2; 7 nucleotides line up with TRBD1. With V trimmed by 3 bases and J by 3 bases, 16 bases remained unmatched. The CDR3 contains 18 residues. Germline CDR1 SNHLY, CDR2 FYNNEI. The CDR3 DNA reads as TGTGCCAGCAGTGATCTCCGGTACAGGGGTAATCGGGACTATGGCTACACCTTC. Encoded protein: CASSDLRYRGNRDYGYTF.

V usage is TRBV5-6 and J usage is TRBJ1-1; D is ambiguous. The ends were cut back, 0 bases at V and 0 bases at J, with 6 bases in the middle. This CDR3 is built from 14 residues. Germline values: CDR1 SGHDT, CDR2 YYEEEE. In DNA, the CDR3 is TGTGCCAGCAGCTTGGCCGGCATGAACACTGAAGCTTTCTTT. This gives the protein CASSLAGMNTEAFF.

CDR3 loop: CASSSPGLAGGYEQYF. CDR3 in DNA: TGTGCCAGCAGTTCGCCGGGACTAGCGGGAGGCTACGAGCAGTACTTC. The chain is built from TRBV6-6 and TRBJ2-7; TRBD2 matches at 15 bases. In germline, CDR1 is MNHNY, CDR2 SVGAGI (reference sequence). This CDR3 is built from 16 residues. The V segment lost 4 bases and the J segment 3 bases; nucleotides outside the gene matches: 4.

The rearrangement joins TRBV14 to TRBJ2-7; D remains unclear. CDR1 and CDR2 (germline): SGHDN, FVKESK. V shed 0 bases and J shed 4 bases, with 10 bases lying between them. The CDR3 is made up of 14 amino acids. The CDR3 here is CASSQDLTLYEQYF. For the CDR3, the DNA is TGTGCCAGCAGCCAAGACTTGACCCTGTACGAGCAGTACTTC.

Points on this clone: The same CDR3 arises from other DNA sequences in this sample as well. The chain combines TRBV5-1 with TRBJ1-1; D might be TRBD1 (5 bases). This CDR3 is 14 amino acids long. Germline V gene data show CDR1 as SGHRS and CDR2 as YFSETQ. Trimming stripped 3 bases from V and 2 bases from J, with 11 bases between. CDR3 loop: CASSSGPGNTEAFF. The DNA for the CDR3 is TGCGCCAGCAGCTCGGGACCGGGAAACACTGAAGCTTTCTTT.

V is TRBV19 and J is TRBJ1-1; D gene uncertain. The V gene lost 3 bases and the J gene lost 4 bases, with 12 bases spanning the gap. Germline CDR1 reads LNHDA; CDR2 reads SQIVND (reference sequence). The CDR3 length is 14 residues. The CDR3 region is CASSMREESTEAFF. Written as DNA, the CDR3 is TGTGCCAGTAGTATGAGGGAGGAGAGCACTGAAGCTTTCTTT.

The chain has TRBV6-5 and TRBJ1-3, with 10 positions matching TRBD1. With 8 bases clipped from V and 1 base from J, the junction kept 5 bases outside the gene matches. The CDR3 has 15 amino acids. Germline V gives CDR1 MNHEY, CDR2 SVGAGI. In DNA form, the CDR3 reads TGTGCCAGCGGGACAGGGGCGAAATCTGGAAACACCATATATTTT. This gives the protein CASGTGAKSGNTIYF.

V and J are TRBV6-1 and TRBJ1-2; 8 bases are shared with TRBD1. The V segment lost 6 bases and the J segment 4 bases; nucleotides outside the gene matches: 10. CDR3 length: 15 residues. In germline, CDR1 is MNHNS, CDR2 SASEGT. Here the CDR3 DNA reads TGTGCCAGCAGCGAGGCCCAGGGACAGGTCTATGGCTACACCTTC. Translation: CASSEAQGQVYGYTF.

The gene calls are TRBV6-5 and TRBJ2-7, with D uncertain. The V end lost 5 bases, the J end lost 7 bases, and 18 bases lay between the germline ends. CDR1 and CDR2 from the germline V gene are MNHEY and SVGAGI. This CDR3 has 14 residues. The CDR3 spells CASSHNDRVWEQYF. The CDR3 coding sequence is TGTGCCAGCAGTCACAATGACCGAGTCTGGGAGCAGTACTTC.

The chain joins TRBV9 to TRBJ1-3; D possibly corresponds to TRBD1 (5 bases). The germline V gene has CDR1 SGDLS and CDR2 YYNGEE. The V and J ends lost 4 bases and 0 bases respectively, with 11 bases between them. The CDR3 has 15 amino acids. The chain's CDR3 is CASSTRQSSGNTIYF. The DNA of the CDR3 is TGTGCCAGCAGCACCCGACAGAGCTCTGGAAACACCATATATTTT.

J is TRBJ1-4 and V is TRBV7-9, with D tentatively TRBD1 (6 bases). Per the germline V gene, CDR1 is SEHNR and CDR2 is FQNEAQ (reference sequence). Trimming pared 6 bases from V and 4 bases from J, leaving 18 bases between. This CDR3 has 16 residues. The CDR3 DNA is TGTGCCAGCAGAGCCCTCGGACAGAATAATAATGAAAAACTGTTTTTT. Translated, it gives CASRALGQNNNEKLFF.

This clone was observed a handful of times. The rearrangement joins TRBV18 to TRBJ1-5; D is unclear. Germline lookup yields CDR1 KGHSH and CDR2 LQKENI. The CDR3 sequence is 16 residues long. Trimming removed 2 bases at V and 3 bases at J, with 14 bases between. CDR3 coding DNA: TGTGCCAGCTCACCATCCCTTCCAGGTTACAATCAGCCCCAGCATTTT. This gives the protein CASSPSLPGYNQPQHF.

This clone is a singleton in its sample. This rearrangement joins TRBV7-2 to TRBJ2-7; 12 nucleotides align to TRBD1. Per germline, CDR1 SGHTA and CDR2 FQGNSA. The CDR3 runs to 15 residues. Losses at the gene ends were 7 bases for V and 4 bases for J; bases not matched to a gene: 8. This CDR3 reads CASISPGQGAYEQYF. The CDR3, as DNA: TGTGCCAGCATCTCACCGGGACAGGGGGCTTACGAGCAGTACTTC.

The chain couples TRBV2 to TRBJ2-6; 7 nucleotides line up with TRBD1. The CDR3 has 17 amino acids. Germline-derived CDR1 and CDR2 are SNHLY and FYNNEI. Unmatched junction bases numbered 11, after V lost 9 bases and J lost 0 bases. The CDR3 region has the DNA TGTGCCAGTTTACCGGGACAGAGCATCTCTGGGGCCAACGTCCTGACTTTC. It yields the protein CASLPGQSISGANVLTF.